These T cell receptor beta chains were read from a single sample in a study of blood T cell repertoires in COVID-19. Libraries were prepared by immunoSEQ multiplex PCR; TCRdb keeps only in-frame clonotypes and omits some of them. The table includes about 270,000 clones, roughly 90% detected once. Sequences were obtained from peripheral blood. The receptors come from a man aged 45-65 years with acute or convalescent COVID-19. CDR3s leave out the opening cysteine and the closing phenylalanine or tryptophan. Each record gives: V gene, CDR3 protein.

TRBV3-1/TRBV3-2 ASSLQGQNSPLH
TRBV29-1 SVDLGTQGTDTQY
TRBV10-1 ASSPFGERDNEQF
TRBV5-1 ASSQDSIQETQY
TRBV6-5 ASSKQGGQPQH
TRBV7-2 ASGDRARKLF
TRBV29-1 SVLFQGDHGYT
TRBV6-5 ASSHGILEQY
TRBV3-1/TRBV3-2 ASSPTSSSYNEQF
TRBV6-5 ASSYPQGNSPLH
TRBV5-1 ASTTMLAVSTDTQY
TRBV10-3 AIFEGLEAF
TRBV5-1 ASSLNRKDEKLF
TRBV2 ASSVGTANTEAF
TRBV7-9 ASSSPDRGRPEAF
TRBV5-8 ASSSQGVSEKLF
TRBV13 ASSSNRQGTYEQY
TRBV3-1/TRBV3-2 ASSQDGGQRNTEAF
TRBV14 ASSQSFIRHNEKLF
TRBV27 ASTPAGEVEKLF
TRBV18 ASSPLHSTNTGELF
TRBV10-1 ASSDSAGEETQY
TRBV21-1 APEGGDRGHYEQY
TRBV30 AWSGQGGSEKLF
TRBV27 ASSPLISGGHLYEQY
TRBV3-1/TRBV3-2 ASSGPGGGYGYT
TRBV5-1 ASSLDQRGPH
TRBV25-1 ASSSFRGLAGPVETQY
TRBV5-1 ASSSLNSGTEAF
TRBV6-1 ASSEVDQGPYNSPLH
TRBV12-5 ASGWGRLAGDNEQF
TRBV20-1 SASGLTSTDTQY
TRBV11-2 ASSLSLAPDTQY
TRBV12-5 ASGPDRFLQETQY
TRBV11-2 ASSLLGQGLRTEAF
TRBV12-5 ASGYTGVGDTQY
TRBV20-1 SASTAYGYT
TRBV10-3 AIANLGGGDQPQH
TRBV19 ASAPGQQSGGYT
TRBV9 ASKPLTWTDTQY
TRBV7-9 ASSLAAGYTTDTQY
TRBV5-8 ASSPVRFGNTGELF
TRBV4-1 ASSHPGGEKLF
TRBV27 ASSFSRGQVPYEQY
TRBV13 ASSLRETEAF
TRBV7-3 ASSLGLAADTQY
TRBV7-9 ASSLGGTGPFGYT
TRBV28 ASTPGQVDEQY
TRBV5-8 ASSLRGETQY